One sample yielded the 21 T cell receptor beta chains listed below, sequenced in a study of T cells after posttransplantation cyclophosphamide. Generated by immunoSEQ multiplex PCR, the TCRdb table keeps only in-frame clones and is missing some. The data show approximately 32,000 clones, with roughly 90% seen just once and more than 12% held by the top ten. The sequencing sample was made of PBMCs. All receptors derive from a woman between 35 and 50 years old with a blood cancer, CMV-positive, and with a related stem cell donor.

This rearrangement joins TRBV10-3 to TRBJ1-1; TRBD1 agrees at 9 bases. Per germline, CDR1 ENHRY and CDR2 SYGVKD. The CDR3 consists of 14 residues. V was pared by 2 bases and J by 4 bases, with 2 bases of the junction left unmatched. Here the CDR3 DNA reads TGTGCCATCAGTGAGGACAGGGGGGGCACTGAAGCTTTCTTT. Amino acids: CAISEDRGGTEAFF.

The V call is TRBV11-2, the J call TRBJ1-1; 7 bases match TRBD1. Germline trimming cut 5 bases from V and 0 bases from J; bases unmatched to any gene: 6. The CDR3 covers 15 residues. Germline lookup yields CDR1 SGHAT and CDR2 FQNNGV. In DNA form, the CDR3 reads TGTGCCAGCAGCCCAGGACAGGAGGTGAACACTGAAGCTTTCTTT. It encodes CASSPGQEVNTEAFF.

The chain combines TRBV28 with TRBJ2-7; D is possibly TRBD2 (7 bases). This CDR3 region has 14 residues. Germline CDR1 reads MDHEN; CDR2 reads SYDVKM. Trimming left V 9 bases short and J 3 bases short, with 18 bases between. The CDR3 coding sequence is TGTGCCAGTCATTCTGGGGGGGCAAACTACGAGCAGTACTTC. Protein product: CASHSGGANYEQYF.

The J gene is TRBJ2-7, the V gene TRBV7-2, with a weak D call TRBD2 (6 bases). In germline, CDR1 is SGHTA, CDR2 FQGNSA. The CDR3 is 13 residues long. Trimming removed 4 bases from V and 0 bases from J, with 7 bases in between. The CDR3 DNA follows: TGTGCCAGCAGCTGGGGGGACTCCTACGAGCAGTACTTC. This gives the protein CASSWGDSYEQYF. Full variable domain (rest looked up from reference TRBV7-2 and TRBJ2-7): GAGVSQSPSNKVTEKGKDVELRCDPISGHTALYWYRQSLGQGLEFLIYFQGNSAPDKSGLPSDRFSAERTGGSVSTLTIQRTQQEDSAVYLCASSWGDSYEQYFGPGTRLTVT.

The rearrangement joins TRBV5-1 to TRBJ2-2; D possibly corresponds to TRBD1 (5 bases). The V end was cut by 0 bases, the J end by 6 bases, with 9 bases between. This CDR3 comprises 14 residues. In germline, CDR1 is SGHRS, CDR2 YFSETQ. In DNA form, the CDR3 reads TGCGCCAGCAGCTTGGGGGGCGGTCCCGGGGAGCTGTTTTTT. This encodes CASSLGGGPGELFF.

CDR3 DNA sequence: TGTGCCAGCAGCCCCCAGGCTAGCGGGGGGGTGGGAGATACGCAGTATTTT. Residues: CASSPQASGGVGDTQYF. The V gene is TRBV9, the J gene TRBJ2-3, with TRBD2 matching over 12 bases. The germline gives CDR1 SGDLS, CDR2 YYNGEE. This CDR3 has 17 amino acids. With V trimmed by 4 bases and J by 5 bases, 11 bases remained unmatched.

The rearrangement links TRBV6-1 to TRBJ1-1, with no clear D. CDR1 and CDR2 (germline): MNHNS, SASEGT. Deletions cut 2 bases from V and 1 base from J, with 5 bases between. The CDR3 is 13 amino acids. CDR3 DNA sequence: TGTGCCAGCAGTGAATGGCCGAACACTGAAGCTTTCTTT. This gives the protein CASSEWPNTEAFF.

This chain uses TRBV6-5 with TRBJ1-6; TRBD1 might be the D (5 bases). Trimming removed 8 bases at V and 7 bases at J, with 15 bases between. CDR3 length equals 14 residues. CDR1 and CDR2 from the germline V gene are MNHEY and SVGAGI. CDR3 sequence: CASSRQQENSPLHF. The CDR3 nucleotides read TGTGCCAGCTCCAGACAGCAGGAGAATTCACCCCTCCACTTT.

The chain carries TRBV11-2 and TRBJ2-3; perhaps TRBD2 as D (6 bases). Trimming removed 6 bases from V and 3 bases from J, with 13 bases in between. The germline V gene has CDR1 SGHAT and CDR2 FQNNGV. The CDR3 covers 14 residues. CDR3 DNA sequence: TGTGCCAGCAGTTCCGGGACTTGGACAGATACGCAGTATTTT. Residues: CASSSGTWTDTQYF.

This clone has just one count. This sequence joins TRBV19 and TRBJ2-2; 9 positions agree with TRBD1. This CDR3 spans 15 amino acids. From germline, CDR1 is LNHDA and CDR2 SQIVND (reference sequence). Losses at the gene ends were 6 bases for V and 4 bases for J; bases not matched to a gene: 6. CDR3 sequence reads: CASSSTGQGTGELFF. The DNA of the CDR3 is TGTGCCAGTAGCAGCACGGGACAGGGCACCGGGGAGCTGTTTTTT.

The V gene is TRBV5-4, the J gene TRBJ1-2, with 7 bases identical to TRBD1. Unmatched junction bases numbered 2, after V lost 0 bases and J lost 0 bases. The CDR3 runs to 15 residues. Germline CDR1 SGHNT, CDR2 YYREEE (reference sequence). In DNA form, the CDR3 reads TGTGCCAGCAGCTTGGGGGACAGCACTAACTATGGCTACACCTTC. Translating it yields CASSLGDSTNYGYTF.

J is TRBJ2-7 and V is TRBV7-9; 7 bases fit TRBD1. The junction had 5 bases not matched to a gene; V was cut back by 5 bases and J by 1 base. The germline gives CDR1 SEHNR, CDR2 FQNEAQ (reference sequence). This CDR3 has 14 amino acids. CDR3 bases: TGTGCCAGCAGCCCATCGGGACAGTCCTACGAGCAGTACTTC. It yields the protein CASSPSGQSYEQYF.

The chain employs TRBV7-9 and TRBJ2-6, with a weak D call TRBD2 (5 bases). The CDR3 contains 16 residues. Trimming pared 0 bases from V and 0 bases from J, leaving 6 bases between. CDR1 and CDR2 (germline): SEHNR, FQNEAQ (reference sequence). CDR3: CASSLAGGSGANVLTF. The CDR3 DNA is TGTGCCAGCAGCTTAGCTGGAGGCTCTGGGGCCAACGTCCTGACTTTC.

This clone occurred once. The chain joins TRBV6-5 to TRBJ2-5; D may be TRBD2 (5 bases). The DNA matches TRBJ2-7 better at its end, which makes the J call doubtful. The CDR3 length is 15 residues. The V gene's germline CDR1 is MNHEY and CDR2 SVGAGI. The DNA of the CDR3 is TGTGCCAGCCGCTACGGGGAAGTTCCGATCTACGAGCAGTACTTC. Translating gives CASRYGEVPIYEQYF.

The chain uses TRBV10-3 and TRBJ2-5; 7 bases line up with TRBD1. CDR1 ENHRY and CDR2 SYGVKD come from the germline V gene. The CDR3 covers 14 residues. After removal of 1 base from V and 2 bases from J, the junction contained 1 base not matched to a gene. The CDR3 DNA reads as TGTGCCATCAGTGAGTTACAGGGGCAAGAGACCCAGTACTTC. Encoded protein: CAISELQGQETQYF.

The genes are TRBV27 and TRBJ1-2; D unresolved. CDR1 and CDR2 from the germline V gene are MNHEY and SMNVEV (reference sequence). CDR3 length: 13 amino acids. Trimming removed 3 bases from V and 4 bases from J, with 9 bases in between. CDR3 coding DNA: TGTGCCAGCAGTTTGAGCAAGAGCTATGGCTACACCTTC. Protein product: CASSLSKSYGYTF.

The CDR3 DNA is TGTGCCAGCGGAGGCGCCTTCCCGGAGCCCCAGCATTTT. Translating it yields CASGGAFPEPQHF. The chain is built from TRBV2 and TRBJ1-5; no reliable D call. Germline V lookup: CDR1 SNHLY, CDR2 FYNNEI. V was cut by 8 bases and J by 8 bases, with 16 bases left in between. The CDR3 is 13 amino acids.

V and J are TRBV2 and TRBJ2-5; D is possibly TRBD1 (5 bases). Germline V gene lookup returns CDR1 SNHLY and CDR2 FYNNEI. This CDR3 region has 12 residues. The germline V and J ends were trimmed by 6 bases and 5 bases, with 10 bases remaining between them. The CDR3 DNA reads TGTGCCAGCAGGGACAACGTGGAGACCCAGTACTTC. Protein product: CASRDNVETQYF.

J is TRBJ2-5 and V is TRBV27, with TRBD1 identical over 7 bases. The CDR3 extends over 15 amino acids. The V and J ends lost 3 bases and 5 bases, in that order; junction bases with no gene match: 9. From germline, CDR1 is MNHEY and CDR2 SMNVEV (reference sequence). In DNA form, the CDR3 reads TGTGCCAGCAGTTTCGGACAGGCTCGATGGGAGACCCAGTACTTC. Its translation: CASSFGQARWETQYF.

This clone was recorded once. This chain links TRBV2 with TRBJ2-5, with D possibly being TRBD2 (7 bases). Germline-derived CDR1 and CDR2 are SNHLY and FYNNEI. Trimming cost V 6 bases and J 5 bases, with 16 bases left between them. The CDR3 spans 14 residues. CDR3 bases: TGTGCCAGCAGCACCCCTCGGGGGGCCGAGACCCAGTACTTC. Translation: CASSTPRGAETQYF.

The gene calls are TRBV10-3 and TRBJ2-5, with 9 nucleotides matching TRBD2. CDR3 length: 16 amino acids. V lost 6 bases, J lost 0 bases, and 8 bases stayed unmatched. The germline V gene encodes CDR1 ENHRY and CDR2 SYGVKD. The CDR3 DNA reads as TGTGCCATCAGCGGCCATAGCGGGGGCCACCAAGAGACCCAGTACTTC. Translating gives CAISGHSGGHQETQYF.